This passage covers 2 T cell receptor beta chains from one sample sequenced in a study of blood T cell repertoires in COVID-19. The data were produced by immunoSEQ multiplex PCR, yet TCRdb's version contains in-frame clones alone and is incomplete. Altogether about 200,000 clones are present, approximately 90% being singletons, with the ten largest covering 20% to 25%. The sequenced sample consisted of PBMCs or T cells enriched from blood (not recorded which). The receptors come from a woman between 40 and 50 years old in a cohort exposed to, infected with or recovered from COVID-19 (not recorded which).

The DNA for the CDR3 is TGTGCCAGCAGCCAAACTAGCGGGGGGGCTGGTGAGACCCAGTACTTC. The encoded protein is CASSQTSGGAGETQYF. This chain links TRBV3-1 (or the pseudogene TRBV3-2) with TRBJ2-5; 13 nucleotides line up with TRBD2. Trimming took 2 bases from V and 5 from J; bases not matched to a gene: 5. The CDR3 has 16 amino acids. Germline CDR1 LGHDT, CDR2 YNNKEL (reference sequence).

This clone was found a few times. The chain combines TRBV18 with TRBJ2-2; 7 bases match TRBD2. V lost 6 bases to trimming and J lost 2 bases; unmatched junction nucleotides: 12. Germline loops: CDR1 KGHSH, CDR2 LQKENI. The CDR3 length is 17 residues. CDR3 amino acids: CASSPGASGYNTGELFF. CDR3 in DNA: TGTGCCAGCTCCCCCGGTGCTAGCGGATATAACACCGGGGAGCTGTTTTTT. The full variable domain, with the rest looked up from reference TRBV18 and TRBJ2-2, is NAGVMQNPRHLVRRRGQEARLRCSPMKGHSHVYWYRQLPEEGLKFMVYLQKENIIDESGMPKERFSAEFPKEGPSILRIQQVVRGDSAAYFCASSPGASGYNTGELFFGEGSRLTVL.